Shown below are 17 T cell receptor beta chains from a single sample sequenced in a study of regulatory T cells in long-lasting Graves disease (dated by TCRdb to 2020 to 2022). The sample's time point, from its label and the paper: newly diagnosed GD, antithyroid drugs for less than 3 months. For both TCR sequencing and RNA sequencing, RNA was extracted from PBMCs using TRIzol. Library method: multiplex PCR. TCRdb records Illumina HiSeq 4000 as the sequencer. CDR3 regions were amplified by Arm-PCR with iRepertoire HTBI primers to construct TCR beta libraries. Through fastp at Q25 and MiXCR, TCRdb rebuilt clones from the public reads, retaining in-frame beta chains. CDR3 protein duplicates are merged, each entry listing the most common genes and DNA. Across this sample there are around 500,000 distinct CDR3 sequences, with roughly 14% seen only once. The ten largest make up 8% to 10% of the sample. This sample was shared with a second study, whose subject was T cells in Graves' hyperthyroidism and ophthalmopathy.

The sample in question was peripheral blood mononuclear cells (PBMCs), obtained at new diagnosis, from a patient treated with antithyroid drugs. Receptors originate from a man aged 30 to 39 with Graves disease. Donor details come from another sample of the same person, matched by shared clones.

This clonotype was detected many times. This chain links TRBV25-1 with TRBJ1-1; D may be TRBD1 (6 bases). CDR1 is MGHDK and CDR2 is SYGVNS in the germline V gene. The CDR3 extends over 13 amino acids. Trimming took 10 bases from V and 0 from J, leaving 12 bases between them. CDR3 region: CATRQAMNTEAFF. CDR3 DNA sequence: TGTGCCACCAGACAGGCAATGAACACTGAAGCTTTCTTT.

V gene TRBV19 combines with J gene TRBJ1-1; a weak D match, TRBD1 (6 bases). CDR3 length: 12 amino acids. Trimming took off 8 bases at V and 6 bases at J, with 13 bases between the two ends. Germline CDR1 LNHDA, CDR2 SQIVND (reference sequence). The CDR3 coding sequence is TGTGCCAGTGGTACAGGGTGGGCTGAAGCTTTCTTT. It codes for CASGTGWAEAFF.

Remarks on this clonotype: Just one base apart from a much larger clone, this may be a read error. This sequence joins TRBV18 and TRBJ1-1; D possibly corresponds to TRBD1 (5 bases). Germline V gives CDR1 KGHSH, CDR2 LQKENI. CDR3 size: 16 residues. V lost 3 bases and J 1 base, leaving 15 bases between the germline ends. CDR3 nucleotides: TGTGCCAGCTCACCCGCGGGACTCCACGGGAACACTGAAGCTTTCTTT. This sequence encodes CASSPAGLHGNTEAFF.

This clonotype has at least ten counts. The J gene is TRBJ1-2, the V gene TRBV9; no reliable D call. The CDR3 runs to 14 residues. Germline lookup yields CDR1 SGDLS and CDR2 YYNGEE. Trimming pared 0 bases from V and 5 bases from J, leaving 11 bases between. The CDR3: CASSVDGGFYGYTF. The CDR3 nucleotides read TGTGCCAGCAGCGTAGACGGAGGGTTTTATGGCTACACCTTC.

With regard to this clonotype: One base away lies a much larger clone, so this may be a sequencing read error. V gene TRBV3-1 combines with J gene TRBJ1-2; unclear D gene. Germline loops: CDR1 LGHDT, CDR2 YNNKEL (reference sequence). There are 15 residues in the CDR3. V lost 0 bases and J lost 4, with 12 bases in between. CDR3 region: CASSQDGPVSYGYTF. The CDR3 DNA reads TGTGCCAGCAGCCAAGACGGGCCGGTCTCCTATGGCTACACCTTC.

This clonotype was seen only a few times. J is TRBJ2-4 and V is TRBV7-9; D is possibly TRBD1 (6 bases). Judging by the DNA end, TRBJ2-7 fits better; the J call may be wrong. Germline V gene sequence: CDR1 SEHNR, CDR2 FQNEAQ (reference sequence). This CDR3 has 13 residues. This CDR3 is CASSFGTTYEQYF. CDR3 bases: TGTGCCAGCAGTTTCGGGACAACCTACGAGCAGTACTTC.

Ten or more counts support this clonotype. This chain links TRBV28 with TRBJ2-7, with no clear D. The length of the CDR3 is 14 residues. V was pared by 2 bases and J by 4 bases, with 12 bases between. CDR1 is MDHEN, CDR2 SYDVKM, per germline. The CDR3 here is CASSLAAPRYEQYF. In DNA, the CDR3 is TGTGCCAGCAGTTTAGCCGCACCGCGATACGAGCAGTACTTC.

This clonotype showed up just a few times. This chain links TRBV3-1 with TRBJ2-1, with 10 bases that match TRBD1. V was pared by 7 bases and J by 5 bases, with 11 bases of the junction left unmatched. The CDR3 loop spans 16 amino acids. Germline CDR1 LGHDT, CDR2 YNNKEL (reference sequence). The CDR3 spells CASNTGRDRGHNEQFF. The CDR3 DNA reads TGTGCCAGCAACACTGGCCGGGACAGGGGCCACAATGAGCAGTTCTTC.

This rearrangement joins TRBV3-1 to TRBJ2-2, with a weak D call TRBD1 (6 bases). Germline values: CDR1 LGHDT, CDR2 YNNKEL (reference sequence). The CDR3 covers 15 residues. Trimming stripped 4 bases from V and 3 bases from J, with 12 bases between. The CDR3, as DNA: TGTGCCAGCAGCCCCGGGACATGGCACACCGGGGAGCTGTTTTTT. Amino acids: CASSPGTWHTGELFF. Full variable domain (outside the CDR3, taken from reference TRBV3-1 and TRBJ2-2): DTAVSQTPKYLVTQMGNDKSIKCEQNLGHDTMYWYKQDSKKFLKIMFSYNNKELIINETVPNRFSPKSPDKAHLNLHINSLELGDSAVYFCASSPGTWHTGELFFGEGSRLTVL.

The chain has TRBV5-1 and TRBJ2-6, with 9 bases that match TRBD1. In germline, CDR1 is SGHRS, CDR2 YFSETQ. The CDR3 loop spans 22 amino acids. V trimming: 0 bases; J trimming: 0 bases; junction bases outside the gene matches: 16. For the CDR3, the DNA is TGCGCCAGCAGCTTGGTCCCCTTCGGGACAGGGATTGGGAACTCTGGGGCCAACGTCCTGACTTTC. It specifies CASSLVPFGTGIGNSGANVLTF.

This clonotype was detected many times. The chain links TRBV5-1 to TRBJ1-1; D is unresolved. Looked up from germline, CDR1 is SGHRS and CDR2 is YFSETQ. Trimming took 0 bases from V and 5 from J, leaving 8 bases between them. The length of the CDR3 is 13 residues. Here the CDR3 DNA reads TGCGCCAGCAGCTTGGAGGTACAGACTGAAGCTTTCTTT. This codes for CASSLEVQTEAFF.

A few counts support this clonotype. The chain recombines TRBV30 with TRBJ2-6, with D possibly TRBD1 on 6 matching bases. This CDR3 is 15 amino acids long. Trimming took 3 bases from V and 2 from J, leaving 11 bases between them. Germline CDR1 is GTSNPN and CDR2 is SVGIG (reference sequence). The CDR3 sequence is CAWRLPGAGANVLTF. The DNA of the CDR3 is TGTGCCTGGAGGCTACCAGGGGCTGGGGCCAACGTCCTGACTTTC.

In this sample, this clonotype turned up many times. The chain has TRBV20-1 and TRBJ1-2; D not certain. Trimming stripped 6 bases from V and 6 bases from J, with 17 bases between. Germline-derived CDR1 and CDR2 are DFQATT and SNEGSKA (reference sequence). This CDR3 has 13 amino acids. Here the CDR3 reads CSATPYRVNGYTF. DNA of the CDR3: TGCAGTGCCACCCCATACCGGGTGAATGGCTACACCTTC.

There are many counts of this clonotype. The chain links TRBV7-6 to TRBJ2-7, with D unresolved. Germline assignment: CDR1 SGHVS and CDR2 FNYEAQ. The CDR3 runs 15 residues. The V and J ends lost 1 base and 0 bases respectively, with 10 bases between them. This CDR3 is CASSLDSSASYEQYF. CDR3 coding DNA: TGTGCCAGCAGCTTAGATTCGTCAGCCTCCTACGAGCAGTACTTC.

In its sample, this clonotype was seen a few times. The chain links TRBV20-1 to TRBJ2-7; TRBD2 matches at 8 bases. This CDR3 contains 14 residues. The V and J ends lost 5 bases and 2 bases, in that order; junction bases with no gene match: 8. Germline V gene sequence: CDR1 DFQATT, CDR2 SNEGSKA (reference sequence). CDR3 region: CSAWRLAQTYEQYF. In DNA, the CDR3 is TGCAGTGCTTGGCGACTAGCGCAGACCTACGAGCAGTACTTC.

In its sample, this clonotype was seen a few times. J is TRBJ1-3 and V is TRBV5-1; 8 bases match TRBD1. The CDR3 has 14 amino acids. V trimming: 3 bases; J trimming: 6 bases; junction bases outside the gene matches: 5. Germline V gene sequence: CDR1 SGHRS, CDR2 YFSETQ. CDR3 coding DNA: TGCGCCAGCAGCTCGACAGGGGATGAAAACACCATATATTTT. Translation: CASSSTGDENTIYF.

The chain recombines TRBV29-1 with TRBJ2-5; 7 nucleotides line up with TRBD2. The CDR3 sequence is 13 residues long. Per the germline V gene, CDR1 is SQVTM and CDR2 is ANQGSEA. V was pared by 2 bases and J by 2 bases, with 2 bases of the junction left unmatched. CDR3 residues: CSVEWRGQETQYF. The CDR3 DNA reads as TGCAGCGTTGAATGGCGGGGGCAAGAGACCCAGTACTTC.